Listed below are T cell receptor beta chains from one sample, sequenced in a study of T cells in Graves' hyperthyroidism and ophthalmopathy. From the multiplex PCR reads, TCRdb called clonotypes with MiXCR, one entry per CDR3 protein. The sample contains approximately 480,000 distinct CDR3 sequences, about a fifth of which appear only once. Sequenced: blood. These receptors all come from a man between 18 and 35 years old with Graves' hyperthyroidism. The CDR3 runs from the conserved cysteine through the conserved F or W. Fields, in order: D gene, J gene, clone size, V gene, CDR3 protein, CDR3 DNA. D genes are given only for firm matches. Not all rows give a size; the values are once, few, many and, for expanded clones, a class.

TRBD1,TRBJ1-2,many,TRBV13,CASSPPDRGGGYTF,TGTGCCAGCAGCCCCCCGGACAGGGGTGGAGGCTACACCTTC
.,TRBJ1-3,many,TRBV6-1,CATSRGAADTIYF,TGTGCCACCTCGCGGGGGGCCGCGGACACCATATATTTT
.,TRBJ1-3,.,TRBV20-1,CSAREDSHSGNTIYF,TGCAGTGCTAGAGAAGACAGCCACTCTGGAAACACCATATATTTT
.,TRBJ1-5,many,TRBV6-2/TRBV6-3,CATRSWDQPQHF,TGTGCCACCCGGTCCTGGGACCAGCCCCAGCATTTT
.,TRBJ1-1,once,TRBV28,CASSYGRSRSPEAFF,TGTGCCAGCAGCTACGGACGGTCCCGGTCGCCTGAAGCTTTCTTT
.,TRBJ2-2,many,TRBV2,CASSVHRVPNTGELFF,TGTGCCAGCAGTGTACACAGGGTACCGAACACCGGGGAGCTGTTTTTT
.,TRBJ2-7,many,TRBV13,CASSLGTRAYEQYF,TGTGCCAGCAGCTTAGGAACTCGAGCCTACGAGCAGTACTTC
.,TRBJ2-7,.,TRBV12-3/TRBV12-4,CASSLTPGVEQYF,TGTGCCAGCAGTTTAACCCCAGGGGTGGAGCAGTACTTC
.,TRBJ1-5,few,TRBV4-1,CASSQDGHPGSLNQPQHF,TGCGCCAGCAGCCAAGACGGCCATCCAGGGAGCCTAAATCAGCCCCAGCATTTT
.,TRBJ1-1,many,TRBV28,CASSSTSQGYNTEAFF,TGTGCCAGCAGTTCGACTTCACAGGGATATAACACTGAAGCTTTCTTT
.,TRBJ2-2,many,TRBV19,CASSPPSTGELFF,TGTGCCAGTAGTCCCCCCAGCACCGGGGAGCTGTTTTTT
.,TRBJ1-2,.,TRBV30,CAWSLERQGHGYTF,TGTGCCTGGAGCCTTGAGAGGCAGGGGCATGGCTACACCTTC
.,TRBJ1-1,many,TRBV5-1,CASRAQGTVNTEAFF,TGCGCCAGCAGGGCCCAGGGGACTGTGAACACTGAAGCTTTCTTT
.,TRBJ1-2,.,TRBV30,CAWRTTNYGYTF,TGTGCCTGGAGGACAACTAACTATGGCTACACCTTC
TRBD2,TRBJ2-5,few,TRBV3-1,CASSPPLADQETQYF,TGTGCCAGCAGCCCCCCGCTAGCGGATCAAGAGACCCAGTACTTC
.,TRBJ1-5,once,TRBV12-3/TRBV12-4,CASSFNSRNQPQHF,TGTGCCAGCAGTTTTAACAGTCGCAATCAGCCCCAGCATTTT
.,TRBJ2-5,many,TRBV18,CASSPPAGSGEETQYF,TGTGCCAGCTCACCACCGGCCGGGAGTGGAGAAGAGACCCAGTACTTC
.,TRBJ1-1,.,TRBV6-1,CASSEETARGDTEAFF,TGTGCCAGCAGTGAAGAAACAGCCCGTGGGGACACTGAAGCTTTCTTT
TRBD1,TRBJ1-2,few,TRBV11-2,CASSLGPGTEDYGYTF,TGTGCCAGCAGCTTGGGACCCGGGACAGAAGATTATGGCTACACCTTC
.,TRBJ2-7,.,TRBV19,CASSRHLRGSYEQYF,TGTGCCAGTAGTAGGCACCTACGCGGCTCCTACGAGCAGTACTTC
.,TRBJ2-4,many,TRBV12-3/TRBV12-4,CASSLRRGIAKNIQYF,TGTGCCAGCAGTTTACGTCGAGGTATAGCCAAAAACATTCAGTACTTC
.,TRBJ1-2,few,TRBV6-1,CASSEDRDLGGYTF,TGTGCCAGCAGTGAAGACAGGGACCTTGGTGGCTACACCTTC
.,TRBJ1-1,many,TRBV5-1,CASSLQGASTEAFF,TGCGCCAGCAGCTTACAGGGAGCAAGCACTGAAGCTTTCTTT
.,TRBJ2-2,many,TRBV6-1,CASSEVVLNVGELFF,TGTGCCAGCAGTGAAGTTGTCCTAAACGTCGGGGAGCTGTTTTTT
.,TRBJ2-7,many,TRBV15,CATSRDGRGREQYF,TGTGCCACCAGCAGAGACGGCAGGGGTCGGGAGCAGTACTTC
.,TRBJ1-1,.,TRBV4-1,CASSQGPGGSGTEAFF,TGCGCCAGCAGCCAAGGCCCGGGGGGGTCCGGAACTGAAGCTTTCTTT
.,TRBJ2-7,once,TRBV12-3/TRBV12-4,CASSLIELNF,TGTGCCAGCAGTTTAATTGAATTGAACTTC
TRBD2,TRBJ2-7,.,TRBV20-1,CSALPGPGLADSYEQYF,TGCAGTGCTCTCCCCGGCCCTGGACTAGCGGACTCCTACGAGCAGTACTTC
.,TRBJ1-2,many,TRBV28,CASAISRLALTNGYTF,TGTGCCAGCGCCATCTCCAGATTAGCTCTAACTAATGGCTACACCTTC
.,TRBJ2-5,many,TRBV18,CASSPVRTGETQYF,TGTGCCAGCTCGCCTGTCCGGACGGGGGAGACCCAGTACTTC
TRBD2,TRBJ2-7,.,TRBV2,CASSVLAGALYDYEQYF,TGTGCCAGCAGTGTTCTAGCGGGGGCACTATACGATTACGAGCAGTACTTC
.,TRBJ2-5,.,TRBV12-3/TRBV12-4,CASSSLSGETQYF,TGTGCCAGCAGTTCCCTCAGCGGAGAGACCCAGTACTTC
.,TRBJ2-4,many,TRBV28,CASSEGGAKNIQYF,TGTGCCAGCAGTGAAGGGGGGGCCAAAAACATTCAGTACTTC
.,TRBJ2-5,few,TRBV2,CASSESSRETQYF,TGTGCCAGCAGTGAATCTAGCAGGGAGACCCAGTACTTC
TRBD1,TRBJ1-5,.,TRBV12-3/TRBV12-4,CASSRDREASSNQPQHF,TGTGCCAGCAGCCGGGACAGGGAAGCGAGTAGCAATCAGCCCCAGCATTTT
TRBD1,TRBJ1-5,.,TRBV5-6,CASSLGGGQGAKFDNQPQHF,TGTGCCAGCAGCTTGGGAGGGGGACAGGGGGCGAAGTTCGACAATCAGCCCCAGCATTTT
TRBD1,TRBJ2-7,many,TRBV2,CASKTGRSYEQYF,TGTGCCAGCAAGACAGGGCGATCTTACGAGCAGTACTTC
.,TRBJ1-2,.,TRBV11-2,CASSLDGGNYGYTF,TGTGCCAGCAGCTTAGACGGCGGCAACTATGGCTACACCTTC
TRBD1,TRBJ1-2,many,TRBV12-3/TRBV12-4,CASSLRDRAYGYTF,TGTGCCAGCAGTTTACGGGACAGAGCATATGGCTACACCTTC
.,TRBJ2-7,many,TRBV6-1,CASSASGQSYEQYF,TGTGCCAGCAGTGCCTCGGGACAAAGCTACGAGCAGTACTTC
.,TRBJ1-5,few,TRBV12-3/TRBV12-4,CASSVRGGANQPQHF,TGTGCCAGCAGTGTCCGGGGGGGGGCGAATCAGCCCCAGCATTTT
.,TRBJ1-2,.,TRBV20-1,CSAREKGRDYGYTF,TGCAGTGCTAGAGAAAAAGGAAGGGACTATGGCTACACCTTC
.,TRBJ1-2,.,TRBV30,CAWTSWSTPNYGYTF,TGTGCCTGGACTTCTTGGAGTACCCCTAACTATGGCTACACCTTC
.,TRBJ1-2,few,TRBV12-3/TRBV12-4,CASSPLTGKSGYTF,TGTGCCAGCAGCCCCCTCACAGGGAAGAGCGGCTACACCTTC
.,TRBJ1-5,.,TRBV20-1,CSAWDQGFVSNQPQHF,TGCAGTGCATGGGACCAAGGTTTTGTTAGCAATCAGCCTCAGCATTTT
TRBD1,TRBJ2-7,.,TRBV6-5,CASSYLTGGSYEQYF,TGTGCCAGCAGTTACCTGACAGGGGGGAGCTACGAGCAGTACTTC
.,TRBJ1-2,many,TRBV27,CASSLRAPSLYGYTF,TGTGCCAGCAGTTTGAGGGCGCCCTCCCTCTATGGCTACACCTTC
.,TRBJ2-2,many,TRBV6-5,CASSYRREEGELFF,TGTGCCAGCAGTTACAGGAGGGAGGAGGGGGAGCTGTTTTTT
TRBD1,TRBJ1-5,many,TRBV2,CASSSDRASNQPQHF,TGTGCCAGCAGTTCCGACAGGGCTAGCAATCAGCCCCAGCATTTT
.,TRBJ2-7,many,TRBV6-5,CASSQNSYEQYF,TGTGCCAGCAGCCAAAACTCCTACGAGCAGTACTTC
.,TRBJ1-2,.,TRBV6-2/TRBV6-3,CASSLGAYCYTF,TGTGCCAGCAGTCTGGGGGCCTATTGCTACACCTTC
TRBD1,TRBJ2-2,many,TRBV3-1,CASSFTGDGELFF,TGTGCCAGCAGCTTCACAGGGGACGGGGAGCTGTTTTTT
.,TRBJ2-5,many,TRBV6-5,CASRQPAAETQYF,TGTGCCAGCAGACAACCAGCGGCGGAGACCCAGTACTTC
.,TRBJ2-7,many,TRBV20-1,CSARGGTFPLYEQYF,TGCAGTGCTAGAGGAGGGACTTTCCCCCTCTACGAGCAGTACTTC
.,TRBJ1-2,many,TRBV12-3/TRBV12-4,CASSSSASDGYTF,TGTGCCAGCAGCTCGAGCGCTTCGGATGGCTACACCTTC
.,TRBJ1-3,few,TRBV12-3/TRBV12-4,CASANPFLGNTIYF,TGTGCCAGCGCCAACCCTTTCCTGGGAAACACCATATATTTT
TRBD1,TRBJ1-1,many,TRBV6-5,CASRTDRATTEAFF,TGTGCCAGCAGAACGGACAGGGCCACCACTGAAGCTTTCTTT
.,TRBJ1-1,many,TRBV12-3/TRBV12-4,CASGELMNTEAFF,TGTGCCAGCGGGGAATTAATGAACACTGAAGCTTTCTTT
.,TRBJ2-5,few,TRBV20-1,CSACPRTVEETQYF,TGCAGTGCTTGCCCCCGGACAGTGGAAGAGACCCAGTACTTC